These 14 T cell receptor beta chains were sequenced from one sample in a study of metastatic and nonmetastatic thyroid tumors. Treatment of any kind had been given to no patient before thyroid surgery. TCRdb reprocessed the PCR reads using MiXCR. Of more than 25,000 clones in the sample, around 7% were seen once. Sequences were obtained from blood. These receptor sequences come from a female donor with papillary thyroid cancer or a benign thyroid nodule (not recorded which). Some clones in this sample may be carry-over from other donors' samples.

There are many counts of this clone. The chain employs TRBV5-1 and TRBJ2-1; 7 nucleotides match TRBD2. The CDR3 covers 16 residues. Losses at the gene ends were 4 bases for V and 0 bases for J; bases not matched to a gene: 7. CDR1 is SGHRS and CDR2 is YFSETQ in the germline V gene. The CDR3 DNA reads TGCGCCAGCAGCGGCGCCGGGGGGAGCTCCTACAATGAGCAGTTCTTC. It is translated as CASSGAGGSSYNEQFF.

This clone was picked up a small number of times. Being one base from a much bigger clone, this may be a read error. The V gene is TRBV7-2, the J gene TRBJ1-4; D gene uncertain. The germline V gene encodes CDR1 SGHTA and CDR2 FQGNSA. This CDR3 has 13 amino acids. Here the CDR3 reads CSSSLGDWGKLFF. The CDR3 bases are TGTTCCAGCAGCTTAGGCGATTGGGGAAAACTGTTTTTT.

This clone turned up a few times. The chain is built from TRBV5-6 and TRBJ2-3, with D perhaps matching TRBD2 (5 bases). There are 14 residues in the CDR3. In germline, CDR1 is SGHDT, CDR2 YYEEEE. Trimming stripped 1 base from V and 7 bases from J, with 13 bases between. The CDR3 is CASSLRRTLNTQYF. The CDR3 nucleotides are TGTGCCAGCAGCTTGCGTAGGACTTTGAATACGCAGTATTTT.

This clone occurred many times. This sequence joins TRBV19 and TRBJ1-2; unclear D gene. The CDR3 extends over 13 amino acids. The germline V gene encodes CDR1 LNHDA and CDR2 SQIVND (reference sequence). Trimming cost V 3 bases and J 4 bases, with 9 bases left between them. The chain's CDR3 is CASSISPAYGYTF. CDR3 DNA: TGTGCCAGTAGTATTTCGCCTGCCTATGGCTACACCTTC. The whole variable domain, filled in from reference TRBV19 and TRBJ1-2, reads DGGITQSPKYLFRKEGQNVTLSCEQNLNHDAMYWYRQDPGQGLRLIYYSQIVNDFQKGDIAEGYSVSREKKESFPLTVTSAQKNPTAFYLCASSISPAYGYTFGSGTRLTVV.

This clone has a count of ten or more. The J gene is TRBJ2-1, the V gene TRBV7-3, with D tentatively TRBD1 or TRBD2 (5 bases each). Germline values: CDR1 SGHTA, CDR2 FQGTGA. V was cut by 2 bases and J by 10 bases, with 18 bases left in between. The CDR3 sequence is 15 residues long. Written as DNA, the CDR3 is TGTGCCAGCAGCTTATTAGTCGGGGCGCAATCGGAGCAGTTCTTC. It codes for CASSLLVGAQSEQFF.

At least ten counts were recorded for this clone. The rearrangement uses TRBV11-2 and TRBJ2-6; TRBD1 matches at 10 bases. This CDR3 region has 18 residues. V was pared by 2 bases and J by 0 bases, with 4 bases of the junction left unmatched. Germline values: CDR1 SGHAT, CDR2 FQNNGV. As DNA, the CDR3 is TGTGCCAGCAGCTTAAGGGGACAGGGGTCCTCTGGGGCCAACGTCCTGACTTTC. It yields the protein CASSLRGQGSSGANVLTF.

The chain joins TRBV5-1 to TRBJ2-7; 7 positions agree with TRBD1. Germline CDR1 reads SGHRS; CDR2 reads YFSETQ. Germline trimming cut 6 bases from V and 5 bases from J; bases unmatched to any gene: 11. The CDR3 loop spans 14 amino acids. CDR3 protein: CASMSGTAVHEQYF. The CDR3 DNA sequence: TGCGCCAGCATGTCCGGGACAGCCGTCCACGAGCAGTACTTC.

This clone was seen repeatedly, ten times or more. This sequence joins TRBV19 and TRBJ2-1, with 12 bases aligning to TRBD1. This CDR3 is 18 amino acids long. Unmatched junction bases numbered 8, after V lost 5 bases and J lost 0 bases. Germline CDR1 is LNHDA and CDR2 is SQIVND (reference sequence). This CDR3 reads CASSSRDRGLYSYNEQFF. CDR3 coding DNA: TGTGCCAGTAGTTCCCGGGACAGGGGGCTTTACTCCTACAATGAGCAGTTCTTC.

This clone was observed many times. This chain joins TRBV11-2 and TRBJ2-1; D ambiguous. CDR1 is SGHAT and CDR2 is FQNNGV in the germline V gene. The CDR3 runs to 15 residues. Trimming took off 6 bases at V and 7 bases at J, with 19 bases between the two ends. In DNA, the CDR3 is TGTGCCAGCAGGCCATTGAAGGGTGACCTGAATGAGCAGTTCTTC. Protein product: CASRPLKGDLNEQFF.

The chain has TRBV4-2 and TRBJ2-1, with 12 bases that match TRBD2. The CDR3 is 17 residues long. Germline V gene lookup returns CDR1 LGHNA and CDR2 YNFKEQ. The trim removed 1 base at V and 4 bases at J, leaving 5 bases unmatched. The CDR3 DNA reads as TGTGCCAGCAGCCAAGGGCCTAGCGGGGGGGCTTACAATGAGCAGTTCTTC. Its translation is CASSQGPSGGAYNEQFF.

This clone was seen many times. The same CDR3 arises from other DNA sequences in this sample as well. The chain is built from TRBV5-5 and TRBJ1-2; a weak D match, TRBD1 (6 bases). This CDR3 is 15 amino acids long. In germline, CDR1 is SGHKS, CDR2 YYEKEE (reference sequence). V lost 7 bases and J 8 bases, leaving 24 bases between the germline ends. CDR3 DNA: TGTGCCAGCGCGCCCTGGGGGCAAGGCGTTCGGGGCTACACCTTC. It specifies CASAPWGQGVRGYTF.

This clone occurred many times. J is TRBJ1-2 and V is TRBV5-4, with unresolved D. There are 14 residues in the CDR3. The germline V gene has CDR1 SGHNT and CDR2 YYREEE (reference sequence). V was cut by 4 bases and J by 3 bases, with 13 bases left in between. The CDR3 here is CASSGAGSDYGYTF. The CDR3 DNA is TGTGCCAGCAGCGGCGCGGGATCGGACTATGGCTACACCTTC. The full variable domain, its missing parts supplied by reference TRBV5-4 and TRBJ1-2, is ETGVTQSPTHLIKTRGQQVTLRCSSQSGHNTVSWYQQALGQGPQFIFQYYREEENGRGNFPPRFSGLQFPNYSSELNVNALELDDSALYLCASSGAGSDYGYTFGSGTRLTVV.

This clone occurred many times. V gene TRBV20-1 combines with J gene TRBJ1-5, with 8 bases lining up with TRBD1. The CDR3 length is 14 residues. Germline values: CDR1 DFQATT, CDR2 SNEGSKA (reference sequence). V lost 1 base to trimming and J lost 5 bases; unmatched junction nucleotides: 4. CDR3 amino acids: CSARGATGDQPQHF. The CDR3 DNA sequence: TGCAGTGCTAGAGGGGCGACAGGGGATCAGCCCCAGCATTTT.

This clone occurred many times. This sequence joins TRBV11-2 and TRBJ2-3, with 12 positions matching TRBD2. Germline lookup yields CDR1 SGHAT and CDR2 FQNNGV. V lost 2 bases to trimming and J lost 1 base; unmatched junction nucleotides: 7. This CDR3 region has 18 residues. The DNA of the CDR3 is TGTGCCAGCAGCTTATTAGCTAGCGGGGGGGGTCGCACAGATACGCAGTATTTT. This translates into CASSLLASGGGRTDTQYF.